What follows are 16 T cell receptor beta chains derived from one specimen sequenced in a study of T cell responses to AZD1222 COVID-19 vaccine. Sequencing was performed with immunoSEQ multiplex PCR; in TCRdb, only in-frame clones are kept and a portion is missing. The sample has 100,000 to 150,000 clones, about 86% seen once. The sample here was peripheral blood, taken on day 0 of AZD1222 vaccination. These receptors originate from an adult in good health.

The chain has TRBV3-1 (or the pseudogene TRBV3-2) and TRBJ1-1; no clear D. Trimming removed 2 bases from V and 3 bases from J, with 7 bases in between. Germline V gene sequence: CDR1 LGHDT, CDR2 YNNKEL (reference sequence). The CDR3 totals 13 residues. The CDR3 here is CASSQFLDTEAFF. DNA of the CDR3: TGTGCCAGCAGCCAATTCCTGGACACTGAAGCTTTCTTT.

The chain combines TRBV28 with TRBJ1-5, with D possibly being TRBD1 (5 bases). From germline, CDR1 is MDHEN and CDR2 SYDVKM. V lost 3 bases to trimming and J lost 0 bases, with 9 bases between them. The CDR3 consists of 15 residues. The CDR3 loop is CASSLGEYSNQPQHF. As DNA, the CDR3 is TGTGCCAGCAGTTTGGGGGAATATAGCAATCAGCCCCAGCATTTT.

A few counts support this clone. This chain joins TRBV28 and TRBJ2-1; D is possibly TRBD1 (5 bases). The CDR3 extends over 12 amino acids. Deletions cut 8 bases from V and 7 bases from J, with 12 bases between. CDR1 MDHEN and CDR2 SYDVKM come from the germline V gene. The CDR3 region is CASGAYSNEQFF. CDR3 in DNA: TGTGCCAGCGGGGCCTACAGTAATGAGCAGTTCTTC.

The rearrangement links TRBV7-8 to TRBJ2-7, with 9 bases aligning to TRBD1. V dropped 5 bases and J dropped 1; count of bases not matched to a gene: 9. CDR1 and CDR2 (germline): SGHVS, FQNEAQ. The CDR3 covers 16 residues. The CDR3 region has the DNA TGTGCCAGCAGCCAATGGACAGGGGTCTCGTCCTACGAGCAGTACTTC. Protein sequence: CASSQWTGVSSYEQYF.

The chain has TRBV5-1 and TRBJ2-1; unclear D gene. From germline, CDR1 is SGHRS and CDR2 YFSETQ. This CDR3 is built from 15 residues. V was clipped by 1 base and J by 5 bases, with 13 bases between them. CDR3 DNA: TGCGCCAGCAGCTTGTCGGGTGTCGGCAACAATGAGCAGTTCTTC. Translated: CASSLSGVGNNEQFF.

The CDR3 loop reads CASSLSARGTYGYTF. The CDR3 nucleotides read TGCGCCAGCAGCTTGTCGGCCAGGGGAACCTATGGCTACACCTTC. The rearrangement links TRBV5-1 to TRBJ1-2, with a weak D call TRBD1 (6 bases). The V end lost 1 base, the J end lost 4 bases, and 14 bases lay between the germline ends. CDR1 and CDR2 (germline): SGHRS, YFSETQ. This CDR3 has 15 residues.

The chain couples TRBV11-3 to TRBJ2-1; 15 bases map to TRBD2. Losses at the gene ends were 4 bases for V and 7 bases for J; bases not matched to a gene: 2. Per germline, CDR1 SGHNT and CDR2 YENEEA. The CDR3 spans 15 residues. The CDR3 DNA is TGTGCCAGCAGCTCGGGACTAGCGGGAGGTAATGAGCAGTTCTTC. This sequence encodes CASSSGLAGGNEQFF.

This clone has a single count. This rearrangement joins TRBV3-1 (or the pseudogene TRBV3-2) to TRBJ1-1, with 8 bases that match TRBD1. CDR3 length equals 15 residues. With 4 bases clipped from V and 1 base from J, the junction kept 5 bases outside the gene matches. CDR1 LGHDT and CDR2 YNNKEL come from the germline V gene (reference sequence). CDR3 DNA: TGTGCCAGCAGCCCTCACGACAGGGGGAACACTGAAGCTTTCTTT. This codes for CASSPHDRGNTEAFF.

This sequence joins TRBV7-2 and TRBJ2-3, with D perhaps matching TRBD1 or TRBD2 (5 bases each). This CDR3 is 13 amino acids long. V was shortened by 1 base and J by 10 bases, with 12 bases between the two germline ends. Germline V CDR1 and CDR2: SGHTA, FQGNSA. This CDR3 reads CASSLVGRAPQYF. CDR3 nucleotides: TGTGCCAGCAGCTTAGTGGGGCGGGCTCCGCAGTATTTT.

The rearrangement uses TRBV29-1 and TRBJ1-1; tentatively, D is TRBD1 (6 bases). The CDR3 is made up of 14 amino acids. Trimming pared 2 bases from V and 0 bases from J, leaving 10 bases between. Germline V gene lookup returns CDR1 SQVTM and CDR2 ANQGSEA. This CDR3 reads CSVERTAMNTEAFF. CDR3 sequence (DNA): TGCAGCGTTGAAAGGACAGCTATGAACACTGAAGCTTTCTTT.

The DNA of the CDR3 is TGTGCCAGCTCACCACTGACAGGTTTTCACACTGAAGCTTTCTTT. Translation: CASSPLTGFHTEAFF. This chain connects TRBV18 to TRBJ1-1; TRBD1 is a possible D gene (6 bases). Germline CDR1 and CDR2: KGHSH and LQKENI. This CDR3 is built from 15 residues. V was pared by 1 base and J by 3 bases, with 12 bases between.

The genes are TRBV5-1 and TRBJ2-5, with D possibly TRBD1 on 5 matching bases. CDR3 length equals 16 residues. Germline V gene data show CDR1 as SGHRS and CDR2 as YFSETQ. V lost 0 bases, J lost 1 base, and 13 bases lay in between. The CDR3 DNA is TGCGCCAGCAGCTTGGCCAGGGTCTCGACCCAAGAGACCCAGTACTTC. It specifies CASSLARVSTQETQYF.

The chain couples TRBV29-1 to TRBJ1-2; 10 nucleotides align to TRBD1. Trimming took 6 bases from V and 5 from J; bases not matched to a gene: 9. CDR3 length: 14 amino acids. Germline assignment: CDR1 SQVTM and CDR2 ANQGSEA. Written as DNA, the CDR3 is TGCAGCGTCCAAGGACAGGGGGTTTCGTATGGCTACACCTTC. Translating gives CSVQGQGVSYGYTF. The variable domain in full, with the rest retrieved from reference TRBV29-1 and TRBJ1-2, is SAVISQKPSRDICQRGTSLTIQCQVDSQVTMMFWYRQQPGQSLTLIATANQGSEATYESGFVIDKFPISRPNLTFSTLTVSNMSPEDSSIYLCSVQGQGVSYGYTFGSGTRLTVV.

The chain couples TRBV21-1 to TRBJ2-7; TRBD1, the table's D call, was not compared with the DNA. TRBV21-1 represents a pseudogene. The CDR3 has 16 residues. CDR3 loop: CASSDDLDRGYYEQYF. CDR3 sequence (DNA): TGTGCCAGCAGCGACGATTTGGACAGGGGCTATTACGAGCAGTACTTC.

V and J are TRBV30 and TRBJ1-4, with D perhaps TRBD1 (5 bases). CDR3 size: 14 residues. Germline V gene sequence: CDR1 GTSNPN, CDR2 SVGIG (reference sequence). V was clipped by 4 bases and J by 10 bases, with 19 bases between them. In DNA form, the CDR3 reads TGTGCCTGGACAATGCGGGGGGGGAGCGGAAAACTGTTTTTT. It codes for CAWTMRGGSGKLFF.

V usage is TRBV11-2 and J usage is TRBJ2-1; D may be TRBD2 (5 bases). Germline V gene lookup returns CDR1 SGHAT and CDR2 FQNNGV. The V end was cut by 2 bases, the J end by 0 bases, with 14 bases between. CDR3 length: 17 residues. This CDR3 is CASSLWRRTYSYNEQFF. In nucleotides, the CDR3 is TGTGCCAGCAGCTTATGGAGGCGGACCTACTCCTACAATGAGCAGTTCTTC. Together with reference TRBV11-2 and TRBJ2-1, the CDR3 gives the full variable domain: EAGVAQSPRYKIIEKRQSVAFWCNPISGHATLYWYQQILGQGPKLLIQFQNNGVVDDSQLPKDRFSAERLKGVDSTLKIQPAKLEDSAVYLCASSLWRRTYSYNEQFFGPGTRLTVL.